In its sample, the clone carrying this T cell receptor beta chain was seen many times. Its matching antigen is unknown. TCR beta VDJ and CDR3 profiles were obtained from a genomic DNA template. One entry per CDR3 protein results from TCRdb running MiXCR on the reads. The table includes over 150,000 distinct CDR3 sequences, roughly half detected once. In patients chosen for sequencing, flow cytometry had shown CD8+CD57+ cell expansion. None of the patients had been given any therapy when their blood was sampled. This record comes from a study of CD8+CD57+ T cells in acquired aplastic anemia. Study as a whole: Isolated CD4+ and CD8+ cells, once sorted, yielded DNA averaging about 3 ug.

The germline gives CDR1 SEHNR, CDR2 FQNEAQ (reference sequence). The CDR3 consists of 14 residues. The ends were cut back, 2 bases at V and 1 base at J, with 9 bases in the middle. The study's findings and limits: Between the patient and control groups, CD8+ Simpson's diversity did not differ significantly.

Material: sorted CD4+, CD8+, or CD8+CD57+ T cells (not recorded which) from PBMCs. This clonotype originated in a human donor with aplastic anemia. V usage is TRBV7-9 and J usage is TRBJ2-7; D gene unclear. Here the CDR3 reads CASSLSPQSYEQYF. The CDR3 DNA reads TGTGCCAGCAGCTTAAGCCCGCAATCCTACGAGCAGTACTTC.